Below are 8 T cell receptor beta chains sequenced from a single sample in a study of cytomegalovirus exposure and HLA in healthy donors. PCR primers comprised 60 Vbeta and 13 Jbeta primers. Produced via immunoSEQ multiplex PCR; TCRdb's table is partial and in-frame only. Among more than 100,000 clones, around three quarters were seen once, and the ten largest hold roughly 3.3%. Material for sequencing was PBMCs. These receptors were collected from a woman aged 25 to 39 in good health and CMV-seropositive.

The chain links TRBV5-5 to TRBJ2-7, with D tentatively TRBD2 (6 bases). Trimming stripped 2 bases from V and 0 bases from J, with 12 bases between. The CDR3 covers 15 residues. The germline V gene encodes CDR1 SGHKS and CDR2 YYEKEE (reference sequence). CDR3 in amino acids: CASSFMAGSSYEQYF. As DNA, the CDR3 is TGTGCCAGCAGCTTCATGGCGGGAAGCTCCTACGAGCAGTACTTC.

The rearrangement joins TRBV7-2 to TRBJ1-1, with D possibly being TRBD1 (6 bases). Trimming took 4 bases from V and 1 from J, leaving 13 bases between them. Per the germline V gene, CDR1 is SGHTA and CDR2 is FQGNSA. The CDR3 spans 15 residues. The CDR3 region is CASSSSRGKNTEAFF. The CDR3 coding sequence is TGTGCCAGCAGCTCATCCAGGGGCAAGAACACTGAAGCTTTCTTT.

The rearrangement joins TRBV10-3 to TRBJ1-5, with a tentative D call TRBD1 (6 bases). Germline CDR1 reads ENHRY; CDR2 reads SYGVKD. The V end was cut by 5 bases, the J end by 7 bases, with 12 bases between. The CDR3 runs to 13 residues. The CDR3 region is CAISKDRGQPQHF. The CDR3 coding sequence is TGTGCCATCAGTAAGGACAGAGGCCAGCCCCAGCATTTT.

The chain couples TRBV7-9 to TRBJ1-2, with TRBD1 identical over 9 bases. J was trimmed by 5 bases and V by 5 bases; bases with no gene match: 12. The germline V gene encodes CDR1 SEHNR and CDR2 FQNEAQ (reference sequence). The CDR3 consists of 16 residues. The CDR3 region is CASSRWLGQGDYGYTF. In DNA form, the CDR3 reads TGTGCCAGCAGCCGTTGGTTGGGACAGGGTGATTATGGCTACACCTTC.

The V gene is TRBV15, the J gene TRBJ2-5; tentatively, D is TRBD2 (5 bases). CDR3 length equals 18 residues. The V gene's germline CDR1 is LNHNV and CDR2 YYDKDF (reference sequence). V lost 0 bases and J 5 bases, leaving 22 bases between the germline ends. The CDR3 bases are TGTGCCACCAGCAGAGATTCAAGGACTCACGGGATCCACGAGACCCAGTACTTC. This translates into CATSRDSRTHGIHETQYF.

The chain employs TRBV5-8 and TRBJ2-2; no clear D. The length of the CDR3 is 14 residues. Trimming stripped 3 bases from V and 2 bases from J, with 8 bases between. CDR1 and CDR2 from the germline V gene are SGHTS and YDEGEE. The CDR3 region has the DNA TGTGCCAGCAGCTCGGGTATAAACACCGGGGAGCTGTTTTTT. It encodes CASSSGINTGELFF. The variable domain in full, completed from reference TRBV5-8 and TRBJ2-2, reads EAGVTQSPTHLIKTRGQQATLRCSPISGHTSVYWYQQALGLGLQFLLWYDEGEERNRGNFPPRFSGRQFPNYSSELNVNALELEDSALYLCASSSGINTGELFFGEGSRLTVL.

This clone was observed a handful of times. The rearrangement links TRBV5-4 to TRBJ2-3, with 14 bases fitting TRBD2. The CDR3 is 19 amino acids. CDR1 and CDR2 (germline): SGHNT, YYREEE (reference sequence). With 3 bases clipped from V and 7 bases from J, the junction kept 16 bases outside the gene matches. CDR3 residues: CASSSGTSGGNLHRNTQYF. The CDR3 nucleotides are TGTGCCAGCAGCTCTGGGACTAGCGGGGGTAACCTCCACAGGAATACGCAGTATTTT. Using reference TRBV5-4 and TRBJ2-3 for the parts outside the CDR3, the full variable domain is ETGVTQSPTHLIKTRGQQVTLRCSSQSGHNTVSWYQQALGQGPQFIFQYYREEENGRGNFPPRFSGLQFPNYSSELNVNALELDDSALYLCASSSGTSGGNLHRNTQYFGPGTRLTVL.

Details on this clone: One end of the junction does not line up with germline, which may come from a read error. The chain joins TRBV7-9 to TRBJ2-7; 7 bases map to TRBD1. Per the germline V gene, CDR1 is SEHNR and CDR2 is FQNEAQ (reference sequence). This CDR3 has 13 residues. The CDR3 DNA is TGTTCCAGCATCAGGACAGGAGGCTACGAGCAGTACTTC. This sequence encodes CSSIRTGGYEQYF.